This T cell receptor beta chain originates from a study of type 1 regulatory T cells. Whole-study context: T-allo10 is a Tr1-enriched, alloantigen-specific CD4 T cell product made in vitro.

Germline V gives CDR1 SGHRS, CDR2 YFSETQ. V was pared by 2 bases and J by 2 bases, with 11 bases between. The CDR3 is 14 residues long. TCRdb reprocessed the reads via MiXCR and lists one record per CDR3 protein. The table has 14,000 to 15,000 distinct CDR3 sequences, approximately 14% seen once. This clonotype has a single count. Its antigen is undetermined. This may come from a read error, since a much larger clone is one base off. The conserved phenylalanine or tryptophan is not found at the CDR3 terminus, so this likely reflects a read error. Sequences were obtained from cultured T cells, either the whole culture or a sorted T cell fraction (not recorded which). The sequence was collected from a human donor in good health. The chain recombines TRBV5-1 with TRBJ2-7; D is unclear. The CDR3 DNA follows: TGCGCCAGCAGCTTAGCCGGGCAAACCTACGAGCAGTACCTC. It is translated as CASSLAGQTYEQYL.